The clone carrying this TCR beta chain was seen a handful of times. Its target is not known. The table came from immunoSEQ multiplex PCR; TCRdb's copy has only in-frame clones and leaves some out. The sample has tens of thousands of clones, about 74% seen once. These data are taken from a study of vaccination effects on CD4 cells after COVID-19. Study as a whole: Sampling occurred a median 72 days post second dose, range 14 to 241. General study findings and limits: At late timepoints after vaccination, vaccine- and infection-induced clones shrank markedly.

The CDR3 is 18 residues long. Germline CDR1 is MNHEY and CDR2 is SVGEGT. Germline trimming cut 4 bases from V and 0 bases from J; bases unmatched to any gene: 9. CD4+ T cells were isolated after less than 12 days of culture. Participants received two doses of either the BNT162b2 or mRNA-1273 vaccine. The material sequenced was CD4+ T cells from PBMCs cultured without peptide, taken after COVID-19 vaccination. This rearrangement joins TRBV6-2 or TRBV6-3 to TRBJ1-5; 10 bases align to TRBD1. This TCR came from a human donor who received a COVID-19 vaccine. The chain's CDR3 is CASSSARTGGNSNQPQHF. CDR3 DNA: TGTGCCAGCAGTTCTGCCCGGACAGGGGGTAATAGCAATCAGCCCCAGCATTTT.